This is a list of T cell receptor beta chains from one sample in a study of blood T cell repertoires in COVID-19. Profiling relied on immunoSEQ multiplex PCR, and the TCRdb table lists in-frame clones only, not all of them. The sample holds around 310,000 clones, over 75% seen once. The specimen was peripheral blood. The receptors here all came from a woman aged 50 to 60 with active or convalescent COVID-19. Both conserved end residues are part of each CDR3. D genes are given only for firm matches. Clone size appears in some rows only: once, few, many, or a class for an expanded clone.

abundance	d_gene	v_gene	j_gene	CDR3nt	CDR3aa
.	TRBD1	TRBV4-1	TRBJ1-2	TGCGCCAGCAGCCAAGTAACGGGACAGGGCGGCTATGGCTACACCTTC	CASSQVTGQGGYGYTF
.	.	TRBV5-1	TRBJ1-1	TGCGCCAGCAGCTTGATGGGGGGTGCTGAAGCTTTCTTT	CASSLMGGAEAFF
.	TRBD1	TRBV5-1	TRBJ2-7	TGCGCCAGCAGCTTGGTGAAGGGGGCTTGGGAGCAGTACTTC	CASSLVKGAWEQYF
.	.	TRBV7-2	TRBJ1-6	TGTGCCAGCAGCTCCCGTTATTCACCCCTCCACTTT	CASSSRYSPLHF
.	.	TRBV6-5	TRBJ2-7	TGTGCCAGCAGAAGTACTCGGACTACCCCTAGCGAGCAGTACTTC	CASRSTRTTPSEQYF
.	.	TRBV9	TRBJ1-1	TGTGCCAGCAGCGCCGCAACCGGGAAAGGGAACACTGAAGCTTTCTTT	CASSAATGKGNTEAFF
.	.	TRBV7-2	TRBJ1-1	TGTGCCAGCAGCTTAGTACAGACCATTGAAGCTTTCTTT	CASSLVQTIEAFF
once	TRBD1	TRBV3-1/TRBV3-2	TRBJ1-5	TGTGCCAGCAGCCGACTAAGGGACAGATATCAGCCCCAGCATTTT	CASSRLRDRYQPQHF
.	TRBD1	TRBV2	TRBJ2-2	TGTGCCAGCAGGGATCTTAGTATTACGACAGGGTCCGGGGAGCTGTTTTTT	CASRDLSITTGSGELFF
once	.	TRBV6-5	TRBJ1-3	TGTGCCAGCAGTTATTCTGCGGGGGGGTCTGGAAACACCATATATTTT	CASSYSAGGSGNTIYF
few	.	TRBV5-1	TRBJ2-5	TGCGCCAGCAGCCGGACGGGAATTGAGGAGACCCAGTACTTC	CASSRTGIEETQYF